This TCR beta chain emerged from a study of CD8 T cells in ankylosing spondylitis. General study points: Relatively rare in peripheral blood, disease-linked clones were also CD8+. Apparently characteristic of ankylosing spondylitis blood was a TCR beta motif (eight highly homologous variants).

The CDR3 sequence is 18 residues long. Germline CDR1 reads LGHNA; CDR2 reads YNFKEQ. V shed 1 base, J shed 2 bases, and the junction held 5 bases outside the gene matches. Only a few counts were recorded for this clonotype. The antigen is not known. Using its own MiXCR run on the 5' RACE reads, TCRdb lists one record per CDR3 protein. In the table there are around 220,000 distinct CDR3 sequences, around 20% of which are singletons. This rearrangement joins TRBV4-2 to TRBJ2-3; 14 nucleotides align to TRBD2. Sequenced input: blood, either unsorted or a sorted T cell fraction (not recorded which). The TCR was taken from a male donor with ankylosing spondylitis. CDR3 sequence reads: CASSQGPGLAGVTDTQYF. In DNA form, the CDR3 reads TGTGCCAGCAGCCAAGGCCCGGGACTAGCGGGAGTCACAGATACGCAGTATTTT.